These T cell receptor beta chains were read from a single sample in a study of blood T cell repertoires in COVID-19. Some clones are missing from TCRdb's copy, which holds only in-frame ones; the method was immunoSEQ multiplex PCR. The profile shows about 180,000 clones, about 79% of them singletons. Specimen: peripheral blood. The receptors here all came from a woman in her 70s with acute or convalescent COVID-19. The CDR3 runs from the conserved cysteine through the conserved F or W. D genes are given only for firm matches. Where a row states a size, it is once, few, many or the class of an expanded clone; other rows omit it.

d_call,clone_size,v_call,j_call,cdr3_aa,cdr3_nt
.,few,TRBV19,TRBJ1-2,CASTPSYGQGENYGYTF,TGTGCCAGTACCCCCTCATACGGGCAGGGTGAAAACTATGGCTACACCTTC
TRBD2,.,TRBV5-4,TRBJ2-1,CASSLETSGFYNEQFF,TGTGCCAGCAGCTTGGAGACTAGCGGTTTCTACAATGAGCAGTTCTTC
.,.,TRBV20-1,TRBJ1-5,CSASGSGGISNQPQHF,TGCAGTGCTAGTGGGAGTGGAGGGATTAGCAATCAGCCCCAGCATTTT
TRBD1,few,TRBV30,TRBJ1-5,CAWSLGTGPSTNQPQHF,TGTGCCTGGAGTCTTGGGACAGGGCCCTCCACCAATCAGCCCCAGCATTTT
TRBD2,.,TRBV6-5,TRBJ2-1,CASTRLADNEQFF,TGTGCCAGCACCCGACTAGCGGACAATGAGCAGTTCTTC
TRBD2,.,TRBV3-1/TRBV3-2,TRBJ2-3,CASSPSGSTDTQYF,TGTGCCAGCAGTCCTAGCGGGAGCACAGATACGCAGTATTTT
.,.,TRBV6-1,TRBJ1-6,CASSESIFDTYHF,TGTGCCAGCAGTGAAAGCATTTTTGACACTTACCACTTT
TRBD2,.,TRBV10-3,TRBJ2-1,CAISESAGGIYNEQFF,TGTGCCATCAGTGAATCTGCGGGAGGAATCTACAATGAGCAGTTCTTC
.,.,TRBV2,TRBJ1-1,CASSPGGKNTEAFF,TGTGCCAGCAGCCCGGGCGGGAAGAACACTGAAGCTTTCTTT
TRBD1,.,TRBV18,TRBJ2-2,CASSWGQGDTGELFF,TGTGCCAGCTCATGGGGACAGGGAGACACCGGGGAGCTGTTTTTT
.,.,TRBV27,TRBJ2-6,CASSFEAALLSGANVLTF,TGTGCCAGCAGTTTTGAGGCAGCGCTTCTCTCTGGGGCCAACGTCCTGACTTTC
.,.,TRBV30,TRBJ1-3,CAWMKGAGNTIYF,TGTGCCTGGATGAAAGGGGCTGGAAACACCATATATTTT
.,.,TRBV4-1,TRBJ2-3,CASSHTLSSGTDTQYF,TGCGCCAGCAGCCATACCCTTAGTAGCGGCACAGATACGCAGTATTTT
.,.,TRBV5-4,TRBJ2-3,CASSRGGSGTDTQYF,TGTGCCAGCAGCCGAGGGGGTAGCGGGACAGATACGCAGTATTTT
.,.,TRBV5-6,TRBJ2-5,CASSLVSLVRETQYF,TGTGCCAGCAGCTTGGTATCCCTAGTTAGGGAGACCCAGTACTTC
.,.,TRBV19,TRBJ1-2,CASSILGGRGYTF,TGTGCCAGTAGTATTCTCGGGGGGCGCGGCTACACCTTC
.,.,TRBV27,TRBJ1-4,CASSLSGTAGPNEKLFF,TGTGCCAGCAGTTTATCCGGGACCGCGGGGCCTAATGAAAAACTGTTTTTT
.,once,TRBV7-9,TRBJ2-7,CASSSWRTESSYEQYF,TGTGCCAGCAGCTCCTGGAGGACAGAAAGTTCCTACGAGCAGTACTTC
TRBD1,.,TRBV19,TRBJ2-2,CASSILDRDGGELFF,TGTGCCAGTAGTATATTAGACAGGGATGGCGGGGAGCTGTTTTTT
.,.,TRBV21-1,TRBJ2-1,CASSKVTPVQFF,TGTGCCAGCAGCAAAGTAACCCCGGTTCAGTTCTTC
.,.,TRBV7-3,TRBJ1-2,CASSLRWRADYGYTF,TGTGCCAGCAGCTTAAGGTGGCGGGCGGACTATGGCTACACCTTC
TRBD2,.,TRBV7-9,TRBJ2-7,CASSLTVFGLAGKTEQYF,TGTGCCAGCAGCTTGACCGTTTTCGGACTAGCGGGTAAGACCGAGCAGTACTTC
.,once,TRBV9,TRBJ1-1,CASSATERNTEAFF,TGTGCCAGCAGCGCGACAGAACGGAACACTGAAGCTTTCTTT
.,.,TRBV15,TRBJ2-7,CATSRDRVSPGEQYF,TGTGCCACCAGCAGAGACCGAGTATCTCCGGGGGAGCAGTACTTC
.,.,TRBV27,TRBJ1-2,CASMGQGPGYTF,TGTGCCAGCATGGGGCAGGGGCCAGGCTACACCTTC
.,once,TRBV7-9,TRBJ1-2,CASSSSGTLIRSGYTF,TGTGCCAGCAGCTCTAGCGGGACCCTGATTCGGAGCGGCTACACCTTC
.,once,TRBV6-1,TRBJ2-1,CASSVMGETRNVWNNEQFF,TGTGCCAGCAGTGTAATGGGGGAGACTAGAAACGTTTGGAACAATGAGCAGTTCTTC
TRBD2,.,TRBV24-1,TRBJ2-1,CATSDPSQAGGPNEQFF,TGTGCCACCAGTGATCCATCCCAGGCGGGAGGGCCTAATGAGCAGTTCTTC
.,once,TRBV19,TRBJ1-1,CASSWTADTEAFF,TGTGCCAGTAGTTGGACAGCAGACACTGAAGCTTTCTTT
TRBD2,once,TRBV10-2,TRBJ2-5,CASRGGSFETQYF,TGCGCCAGCAGAGGCGGGAGTTTTGAGACCCAGTACTTC
.,.,TRBV18,TRBJ1-5,CASSPVQSNQPQHF,TGTGCCAGCTCACCGGTACAGAGCAATCAGCCCCAGCATTTT
TRBD1,.,TRBV29-1,TRBJ1-2,CSVERTGGSRGGYTF,TGCAGCGTTGAAAGGACAGGGGGTTCGCGGGGAGGCTACACCTTC
TRBD1,.,TRBV10-3,TRBJ2-7,CAISPGTGTEQYF,TGTGCCATCAGCCCAGGGACAGGGACCGAGCAGTACTTC
TRBD2,.,TRBV4-2,TRBJ2-1,CASTVAGGGYNEQFF,TGTGCCAGCACCGTAGCGGGAGGCGGCTACAATGAGCAGTTCTTC
.,.,TRBV7-3,TRBJ2-3,CASSLSRLGDTQYF,TGTGCCAGCAGCTTAAGTCGGCTCGGAGACACGCAGTATTTT
.,.,TRBV19,TRBJ1-5,CASSDPGYSNQPQHF,TGTGCCAGTAGTGACCCAGGGTATAGCAATCAGCCCCAGCATTTT
TRBD2,many,TRBV18,TRBJ2-2,CASSASGRETGELFF,TGTGCCAGCTCGGCTAGCGGGAGAGAAACCGGGGAGCTGTTTTTT
.,.,TRBV5-1,TRBJ2-3,CASSWASPDTQYF,TGCGCCAGCAGCTGGGCATCCCCAGATACGCAGTATTTT
TRBD1,.,TRBV3-1/TRBV3-2,TRBJ1-2,CASSPSGGNYGYTF,TGTGCCAGCAGCCCTTCAGGGGGTAACTATGGCTACACCTTC